This TCR beta chain is from a study of OX40 agonist ivuxolimab in advanced cancers. Regarding the study in general: The costimulatory receptor OX40 (CD134) was targeted by ivuxolimab, a fully human IgG2 agonistic monoclonal antibody. Intravenous ivuxolimab was administered to patients every 2 weeks at six dose levels: 0.01, 0.1, 0.3, 1.5, 3 and 10 mg/kg. Partial responses occurred in three dose-escalation patients, of whom one had hepatocellular carcinoma and two had cutaneous melanoma. Of the 50 or so patients in dose escalation, about 20 had hepatocellular carcinoma, approximately 15 had melanoma, 9 had renal cell carcinoma and 9 had head and neck cancer. The point of sequencing TCRbeta in the periphery was to test whether ivuxolimab changed TCR sequence diversity and drove clonal T-cell expansion. Prior anti-PD-1, anti-PD-L1 or anti-CTLA-4 therapy was permitted, and checkpoint inhibitors had been received by around 40% of dose-escalation patients. The paper reports the monotherapy dose-escalation portion (N = 52 patients) of the phase I ivuxolimab trial. In the dose-escalation cohort, nearly 85% of patients were male, and the mean age was 60 years with a range of roughly 20 to 80.

Deletion took 2 bases off V and 6 bases off J, with a span of 16 bases between the germline ends. CDR1 and CDR2, per the germline V gene, are KGHSH and LQKENI. Counted from cysteine to phenylalanine, this CDR3 has 15 amino acids. CDR3 DNA only is kept here, 45 bases in frame from base 1. Broad study findings and their caveats: At doses from 0.1 to 3.0 mg/kg, clonal expansion was seen in both CD4+ and CD8+ blood T cells between baseline and week 6. The antigen specificity of the clonally expanded peripheral T cells was not determined. Low levels of normalized T-cell clonal expansion were also seen in some patients who did not respond. In the 0.1-3.0 mg/kg groups, partial responders were among the patients with the lowest normalized peripheral clonal expansion, particularly in CD8+ T cells. After ivuxolimab, CD8+ T cells had more expanded clones than CD4+ T cells on average.

In regard to this clone: The clone's antigen remains unknown. No qualities accompany the bases; no much larger clone lies one base away.

For sequencing of the TCRbeta CDR3 region, genomic DNA was extracted from the sorted cells. The immunoSEQ Assay was used to sequence the TCRbeta CDR3 regions. TCRdb took this table from immuneACCESS and kept in-frame rearrangements with V and J called. Such tables lack part of the clones; where checked against another copy, unresolved V genes explain under half of the gap, and the rest is unexplained. The sample has over 30,000 clones on record, approximately 82% of them singletons. The ten largest clones take up less than 2% of the sample. Patients with autoimmune disease history or receiving systemic immunosuppression were excluded from the trial. Peripheral blood for TCR sequencing was drawn from every dose cohort at baseline, at cycle 4 day 1 and at cycle 7 day 1. Samples were obtained from an open-label, multicenter, first-in-human phase I dose-escalation trial of ivuxolimab. Adults with locally advanced or metastatic melanoma, renal cell, hepatocellular, or head and neck squamous cell carcinoma were enrolled in the trial. CD4+ and CD8+ T cells were sorted separately from peripheral blood before TCR sequencing.

This material consisted of CD4+ or CD8+ T cells sorted from blood, taken in a trial of the OX40 agonist ivuxolimab. The sequence joins TRBV18 to TRBJ1-2; no D gene call is confident. This sequence originates from an adult with an advanced solid tumor such as melanoma, head and neck, liver or kidney cancer. This receptor carries the CDR3 CASSPEGVPVDGYTF. Read as DNA, the sequence is TGTGCCAGCTCACCAGAGGGAGTGCCCGTGGATGGCTACACCTTC.